Listed below are T cell receptor beta chains from one sample, sequenced in a study of blood T cells in healthy people across ages. In TCRdb, the 5' RACE reads were re-called with MiXCR into one record per CDR3 protein. Of hundreds of thousands of distinct CDR3 sequences in the sample, roughly three fifths were seen once. The sequenced sample was blood. The receptor source for this set is a man aged 40-55 years in good health. Each CDR3 is given with its conserved first and last residue. The D gene is left open where the match is weak. Not all rows give a size; the values are once, few, many and, for expanded clones, a class.

V gene	D gene	clone size	J gene	CDR3 DNA	CDR3 protein
TRBV7-2	TRBD1	NA	TRBJ1-4	TGTGCCAGCAGCAGGACAGGGGGCGAGAAAAAACTGTTTTTT	CASSRTGGEKKLFF
TRBV28	NA	NA	TRBJ1-2	TGTGCCAACAAAACAGGGACGAAGAACTATGGCTACACCTTC	CANKTGTKNYGYTF
TRBV7-3	NA	NA	TRBJ1-2	TGTGCCAGCAGCGGCCCCCAACCGGAGGTCTATGGCTACACCTTC	CASSGPQPEVYGYTF
TRBV11-3	NA	NA	TRBJ2-1	TGTGCCAGCAGCCTAGGGGGAGGGGGGGGTCGGAATGAGCAGTTCTTC	CASSLGGGGGRNEQFF
TRBV13	NA	NA	TRBJ1-2	TGTGCCAGCAGCTTATCTGTGACAGCTAACTATGGCTACACCTTC	CASSLSVTANYGYTF
TRBV4-1	NA	NA	TRBJ2-6	TGCGCCAGCAGCCCAAGGGAAGCTGGGGCCAACGTCCTGACTTTC	CASSPREAGANVLTF
TRBV6-2/TRBV6-3	NA	NA	TRBJ1-2	TGTGCCAGCAGAACCTCATGGGCGCGCAAGACCTATGGCTACACCTTC	CASRTSWARKTYGYTF
TRBV7-2	NA	few	TRBJ1-1	TGTGCCAGCAGCTTACAAATGGGGGACACTGAAGCTTTCTTT	CASSLQMGDTEAFF
TRBV29-1	NA	NA	TRBJ1-1	TGCAGCGTTGAGGAAGCTTTCTTT	CSVEEAFF
TRBV20-1	NA	NA	TRBJ1-5	TGCAGTGCTGGAGAGCTAGTAAGCAATCAGCCCCAGCATTTT	CSAGELVSNQPQHF
TRBV29-1	NA	NA	TRBJ2-3	TGCAGCGTTGACAACAGAGATACGCAGTATTTT	CSVDNRDTQYF
TRBV6-2/TRBV6-3	TRBD1	NA	TRBJ2-1	TGTGCCAGCCGACTCGGGACAGGGAAATACAATGAGCAGTTCTTC	CASRLGTGKYNEQFF
TRBV10-3	NA	few	TRBJ2-6	TGTGCCATCAGTGAGTCCGACGGCCCCTCTGGGGCCAACGTCCTGACTTTC	CAISESDGPSGANVLTF
TRBV20-1	NA	few	TRBJ2-5	TGCAGTTCGAGGAGGGGGCGACAAGAGACCCAGTACTTC	CSSRRGRQETQYF
TRBV29-1	NA	few	TRBJ2-1	TGCAGCGTTGAATCGGTGGGCTCCTACAATGAGCAGTTCTTC	CSVESVGSYNEQFF
TRBV13	TRBD2	NA	TRBJ2-1	TGTGCCAGCAGCTTGTACGGCGGGAGGGGGGACAATGAGCAGTTCTTC	CASSLYGGRGDNEQFF
TRBV29-1	NA	few	TRBJ1-1	TGCAGCGTTGTTACGGACCAGAACACTGAAGCTTTCTTT	CSVVTDQNTEAFF
TRBV28	NA	few	TRBJ1-2	TGTGCCAGCAGTTCCACCCGACACCGCGTCAACTATGGCTACACCTTC	CASSSTRHRVNYGYTF
TRBV10-3	NA	NA	TRBJ2-3	TGTGCCATCAGTGGGGTCCGGACTCGCACAGATACGCAGTATTTT	CAISGVRTRTDTQYF
TRBV15	NA	NA	TRBJ2-2	TGTGCCACCAGCAGAGACCAGGGACGGACCGGGGAGCTGTTTTTT	CATSRDQGRTGELFF
TRBV7-2	TRBD1	NA	TRBJ2-5	TGTGCCAGCAGCCAACAGGGGGCAGAGACCCCGTACTTC	CASSQQGAETPYF
TRBV7-6	NA	few	TRBJ2-7	TGTGCCAGCAGCTTAGCTAAAGGGGGAGGGCCAGGCTACGAGCAGTACTTC	CASSLAKGGGPGYEQYF
TRBV27	NA	NA	TRBJ1-2	TGTGCCAGCAGTTTAGGCAGTCTCTATGGCTGCACCTTC	CASSLGSLYGCTF
TRBV2	NA	few	TRBJ2-6	TGTGCCAGCAGTGAACTCCCTAAGTTCTCTGGGGCCAACGTCCTGACTTTC	CASSELPKFSGANVLTF
TRBV6-2/TRBV6-3	NA	few	TRBJ2-7	TGTGCCAGTTTTGAGGGCGGGGCCAATGAGCAGTACTTC	CASFEGGANEQYF
TRBV7-3	NA	NA	TRBJ2-3	TGTGCCAGCAGCTTAAATAGGGGGATAGCAGATACGCAGTATTTT	CASSLNRGIADTQYF
TRBV7-8	NA	NA	TRBJ1-2	TGTGCCAGCAGCTTAGGGGGTACGGGTTCCTATGGCTACACCTTC	CASSLGGTGSYGYTF
TRBV12-3/TRBV12-4	NA	NA	TRBJ1-1	TGTGCCAGCAGTCGCCCCGGCCCTAGGAACACTGAAGCTTTCTTT	CASSRPGPRNTEAFF
TRBV6-1	NA	NA	TRBJ2-1	TGTGCCAGCAGCGGACCCGGGGGCGCATATTCCTACAATGAGCAGTTCTTC	CASSGPGGAYSYNEQFF
TRBV7-9	NA	NA	TRBJ1-5	TGTGCCAGCAGCCGAGGGATGGGGGATCAGCCCCAGCATTTT	CASSRGMGDQPQHF
TRBV24-1	NA	few	TRBJ2-7	TGTGCCACCAGTGGGGACGGAGCCTACGAGCAGTACTTC	CATSGDGAYEQYF
TRBV6-5	NA	NA	TRBJ2-5	TGTGCCAGCAGTTACGATCTCGGGATTGGGACCCAGTACTTC	CASSYDLGIGTQYF
TRBV12-3/TRBV12-4	NA	NA	TRBJ2-1	TGTGCCAGCAGTTTTCGGGCTAGCTCGGATGGGGGGCAGTTCTTC	CASSFRASSDGGQFF
TRBV5-1	NA	NA	TRBJ2-1	TGCGCCAGCAGCTTGGGCGGACAACCGACTGAGCAGTTCTTC	CASSLGGQPTEQFF
TRBV4-3	NA	few	TRBJ2-2	TGCGCCAGCAGCCAAGAAGGAGCACAGGCGAAGGGGGAGCTGTTTTTT	CASSQEGAQAKGELFF
TRBV6-2/TRBV6-3	TRBD2	NA	TRBJ2-1	TGTGCCAGCAGTCCCGCGGGGGGCGGTGAGCAGTTCTTC	CASSPAGGGEQFF
TRBV20-1	NA	NA	TRBJ2-3	TGCAGTGGGGCTACCGAACACATTTTCACAGATACGCAGTATTTT	CSGATEHIFTDTQYF
TRBV7-9	NA	few	TRBJ2-3	TGTGCCAGCAGCCCCGTGGGGCGCACGATTACAGATACGCAGTATTTT	CASSPVGRTITDTQYF
TRBV3-1	NA	NA	TRBJ1-2	TGTGCCAGCAGCCAAGCTGCGGTGGCGGCGGGCTATGGCTACACCTTC	CASSQAAVAAGYGYTF